A selection of T cell receptor beta chains follows, all from one sample in a study of blood T cells in healthy people across ages. TCRdb re-called the 5' RACE reads through MiXCR, storing one row per CDR3 protein. The sample consists of about a million distinct CDR3 sequences, 40% to 60% of them appearing once. Sequencing used blood. The receptors stem from a man younger than 40 in good health. CDR3s include the opening cysteine and the closing phenylalanine or tryptophan. D genes are given only for firm matches. Expanded clones get a size class; other rows say once, few or many, or leave the size out.

D gene: -
J gene: TRBJ1-4
V gene: TRBV7-8
clone size: few
CDR3 protein: CASSFRSAGRSNEKLFF
CDR3 DNA: TGTGCCAGCAGCTTCCGGAGCGCGGGACGTTCTAATGAAAAACTGTTTTTT

D gene: -
J gene: TRBJ2-1
V gene: TRBV20-1
clone size: -
CDR3 protein: CSARDRRGAGNEQFF
CDR3 DNA: TGCAGTGCTAGAGATAGAAGGGGCGCTGGGAATGAGCAGTTCTTC

D gene: -
J gene: TRBJ2-2
V gene: TRBV7-7
clone size: once
CDR3 protein: CASSPGHLTGELFF
CDR3 DNA: TGTGCTAGCAGCCCGGGACACCTGACCGGGGAGCTGTTTTTT

D gene: -
J gene: TRBJ1-4
V gene: TRBV20-1
clone size: -
CDR3 protein: CSARSSEKLFF
CDR3 DNA: TGCAGTGCCCGTAGTTCTGAAAAACTGTTTTTT

D gene: -
J gene: TRBJ2-5
V gene: TRBV9
clone size: few
CDR3 protein: CASSVGIQGGETQYF
CDR3 DNA: TGTGCCAGCAGCGTAGGTATCCAGGGAGGCGAGACCCAGTACTTC

D gene: -
J gene: TRBJ2-1
V gene: TRBV20-1
clone size: few
CDR3 protein: CSARSPNEQFF
CDR3 DNA: TGCAGTGCTAGGAGCCCCAATGAGCAGTTCTTC

D gene: TRBD1
J gene: TRBJ2-1
V gene: TRBV6-6
clone size: -
CDR3 protein: CATSSGQFGEQFF
CDR3 DNA: TGTGCCACCTCATCGGGACAGTTTGGGGAGCAGTTCTTC

D gene: -
J gene: TRBJ1-6
V gene: TRBV30
clone size: few
CDR3 protein: CAWSQDRIVNSPLHF
CDR3 DNA: TGTGCCTGGAGTCAGGACAGAATCGTTAATTCACCCCTCCACTTT

D gene: TRBD1
J gene: TRBJ1-1
V gene: TRBV11-2
clone size: -
CDR3 protein: CASSLKTSGTGAEAFF
CDR3 DNA: TGTGCCAGCAGCTTGAAAACCTCCGGGACAGGGGCTGAAGCTTTCTTT

D gene: TRBD2
J gene: TRBJ2-3
V gene: TRBV7-2
clone size: many
CDR3 protein: CASSFLPSGGRTDTQYF
CDR3 DNA: TGTGCCAGCAGCTTTCTCCCTAGCGGGGGGCGCACAGATACGCAGTATTTT

D gene: TRBD1
J gene: TRBJ2-7
V gene: TRBV7-2
clone size: -
CDR3 protein: CASTPIGDRGRYEQYF
CDR3 DNA: TGTGCCAGCACCCCCATTGGGGACAGGGGAAGATACGAGCAGTACTTC

D gene: -
J gene: TRBJ2-7
V gene: TRBV20-1
clone size: -
CDR3 protein: CSARGYKTYEQYF
CDR3 DNA: TGCAGTGCTAGAGGGTACAAGACCTACGAGCAGTACTTC

D gene: TRBD2
J gene: TRBJ2-1
V gene: TRBV12-3/TRBV12-4
clone size: -
CDR3 protein: CASGWTSGTYNEQFF
CDR3 DNA: TGTGCCAGCGGTTGGACTAGCGGGACCTACAATGAGCAGTTCTTC

D gene: -
J gene: TRBJ2-1
V gene: TRBV7-9
clone size: -
CDR3 protein: CASSPQTGNNEQFF
CDR3 DNA: TGTGCCAGCAGCCCACAGACAGGTAACAATGAGCAGTTCTTC

D gene: TRBD2
J gene: TRBJ2-5
V gene: TRBV12-3/TRBV12-4
clone size: -
CDR3 protein: CASSSGTSGANEQYF
CDR3 DNA: TGTGCTAGCAGTTCCGGGACTAGCGGGGCTAATGAGCAGTACTTC

D gene: TRBD2
J gene: TRBJ2-5
V gene: TRBV6-5
clone size: -
CDR3 protein: CASSPSSGGRGTQYF
CDR3 DNA: TGTGCCAGCAGTCCGTCCTCGGGGGGGCGGGGGACCCAGTACTTC

D gene: -
J gene: TRBJ1-6
V gene: TRBV4-1
clone size: -
CDR3 protein: CASSQDPGDTDSPLHF
CDR3 DNA: TGCGCCAGCAGCCAAGATCCGGGGGATACTGATTCACCCCTCCACTTT

D gene: -
J gene: TRBJ1-1
V gene: TRBV18
clone size: -
CDR3 protein: CASSPPRERTEAFF
CDR3 DNA: TGTGCCAGCTCACCACCAAGGGAGAGAACTGAAGCTTTCTTT

D gene: -
J gene: TRBJ1-1
V gene: TRBV12-3/TRBV12-4
clone size: once
CDR3 protein: CASRLSGGTEAFF
CDR3 DNA: TGTGCCAGCAGGCTTAGCGGGGGAACTGAAGCTTTCTTT

D gene: -
J gene: TRBJ1-1
V gene: TRBV20-1
clone size: few
CDR3 protein: CSARDAGSAMNTEAFF
CDR3 DNA: TGCAGTGCTAGAGATGCAGGTAGCGCCATGAACACTGAAGCTTTCTTT

D gene: TRBD1
J gene: TRBJ1-5
V gene: TRBV20-1
clone size: -
CDR3 protein: CSARDQGVSQPQHF
CDR3 DNA: TGCAGTGCTAGAGATCAGGGGGTAAGCCAGCCCCAGCATTTT

D gene: TRBD1
J gene: TRBJ1-2
V gene: TRBV4-2
clone size: -
CDR3 protein: CASSQDRTGLLDGYTF
CDR3 DNA: TGTGCCAGCAGCCAAGATAGGACAGGTCTATTAGATGGCTACACCTTC

D gene: -
J gene: TRBJ1-1
V gene: TRBV6-6
clone size: -
CDR3 protein: CASSHRTGLNTEAFF
CDR3 DNA: TGTGCCAGCAGTCACCGGACGGGGTTGAACACTGAAGCTTTCTTT

D gene: -
J gene: TRBJ2-6
V gene: TRBV29-1
clone size: few
CDR3 protein: CSVKNSGANVLTF
CDR3 DNA: TGCAGCGTGAAGAACTCTGGGGCCAACGTCCTGACTTTC

D gene: -
J gene: TRBJ1-2
V gene: TRBV3-1
clone size: few
CDR3 protein: CASSQASGKGVGYTF
CDR3 DNA: TGTGCCAGCAGCCAAGCTTCCGGCAAAGGAGTGGGCTACACCTTC

D gene: -
J gene: TRBJ2-7
V gene: TRBV14
clone size: many
CDR3 protein: CASSSGLEQYF
CDR3 DNA: TGTGCCAGCAGCAGTGGCCTCGAGCAGTACTTC

D gene: -
J gene: TRBJ1-5
V gene: TRBV20-1
clone size: -
CDR3 protein: CSAFEDSINQPQHF
CDR3 DNA: TGCAGTGCTTTCGAGGACAGCATCAATCAGCCCCAGCATTTT

D gene: -
J gene: TRBJ1-6
V gene: TRBV6-1
clone size: -
CDR3 protein: CASSDQGTHNSPLHF
CDR3 DNA: TGTGCCAGCAGTGATCAGGGGACTCATAATTCACCCCTCCACTTT

D gene: -
J gene: TRBJ1-2
V gene: TRBV10-3
clone size: -
CDR3 protein: CAISADGDYGYTF
CDR3 DNA: TGTGCCATCAGTGCCGACGGAGACTATGGCTACACCTTC

D gene: -
J gene: TRBJ2-3
V gene: TRBV7-2
clone size: few
CDR3 protein: CASSLKGGPSTDTQYF
CDR3 DNA: TGTGCCAGCAGCTTAAAGGGGGGACCCAGCACAGATACGCAGTATTTT

D gene: -
J gene: TRBJ1-1
V gene: TRBV10-3
clone size: few
CDR3 protein: CAISRGATNTEAFF
CDR3 DNA: TGTGCCATCAGTCGAGGGGCTACGAACACTGAAGCTTTCTTT

D gene: TRBD1
J gene: TRBJ1-2
V gene: TRBV6-5
clone size: -
CDR3 protein: CASRNSARGYGYTF
CDR3 DNA: TGTGCCAGCAGAAATTCGGCCAGGGGGTATGGCTACACCTTC

D gene: -
J gene: TRBJ1-4
V gene: TRBV25-1
clone size: -
CDR3 protein: CASSDQGPNEKLFF
CDR3 DNA: TGTGCCAGCAGTGATCAGGGGCCTAATGAAAAACTGTTTTTT

D gene: TRBD1
J gene: TRBJ1-1
V gene: TRBV28
clone size: many
CDR3 protein: CASRAGQGVTEAFF
CDR3 DNA: TGTGCCAGCAGGGCAGGACAGGGGGTCACTGAAGCTTTCTTT

D gene: TRBD1
J gene: TRBJ1-5
V gene: TRBV28
clone size: -
CDR3 protein: CASSTGTGSDQPQHF
CDR3 DNA: TGTGCCAGCAGTACCGGGACAGGGAGTGATCAGCCCCAGCATTTT

D gene: -
J gene: TRBJ2-1
V gene: TRBV5-1
clone size: -
CDR3 protein: CASSLAGTWNEQFF
CDR3 DNA: TGCGCCAGCAGCTTGGCCGGGACGTGGAATGAGCAGTTCTTC

D gene: -
J gene: TRBJ1-1
V gene: TRBV19
clone size: -
CDR3 protein: CASGPGSGDTEAFF
CDR3 DNA: TGTGCCAGCGGGCCAGGGAGCGGGGACACTGAAGCTTTCTTT

D gene: -
J gene: TRBJ2-5
V gene: TRBV27
clone size: -
CDR3 protein: CASSFSPRETQYF
CDR3 DNA: TGTGCCAGCAGTTTTTCTCCCCGAGAGACCCAGTACTTC

D gene: TRBD2
J gene: TRBJ2-3
V gene: TRBV4-3
clone size: -
CDR3 protein: CASSQGVSGGKTQYF
CDR3 DNA: TGCGCCAGCAGCCAAGGTGTCAGCGGGGGGAAGACGCAGTATTTT

D gene: TRBD1
J gene: TRBJ2-7
V gene: TRBV7-2
clone size: -
CDR3 protein: CASSLAVGTGFYEQYF
CDR3 DNA: TGTGCCAGCAGCTTAGCGGTCGGGACAGGGTTCTACGAGCAGTACTTC